What follows describes a single T cell receptor (beta chain). Its specificity is unknown. This sample is drawn from a study of shared clonotypes between healthy human individuals. Study-level information: The donor group consisted of a couple of women and a few men, aged 18 to 49. The study's findings and limits: Compared with clonotypes that all four donors shared, non-shared clonotypes had lower generation probabilities. Sharing of clonotypes among donors was expected to vary with sequencing depth.

J was trimmed by 4 bases and V by 0 bases; bases with no gene match: 5. CDR1 and CDR2 from the germline V gene are ENHRY and SYGVKD. This CDR3 is 15 amino acids long. At the deep level, the assay was run. This table comes from immunoSEQ multiplex PCR, and its TCRdb copy is limited to in-frame clones, with some not included. Among around 2.5 million clones listed, more than 85% were seen once. The chain carries TRBV10-3 and TRBJ1-1; 7 nucleotides align to TRBD1. The TCR sequence derives from a man aged 18 to 35 in good health. Some clones in this sample may be carry-over from other donors' samples. Sequencing input: naive CD4+ T cells from PBMCs. Subset here: CD45RA+ positively selected. The DNA for the CDR3 is TGTGCCATCAGTGAGTCGACAGGGTTCGGCACTGAAGCTTTCTTT. The encoded protein is CAISESTGFGTEAFF.